This T cell receptor beta chain was documented in a study of cytomegalovirus exposure and HLA in healthy donors. Overall study results and limits: In a later analysis, several top co-occurrence clusters appeared linked to parvovirus B19, influenza, CMV and Epstein-Barr virus. Indistinguishable V segments, including TRBV6-2 and TRBV6-3, were excluded. According to a later analysis, donors in an Asian-associated ancestry cluster reportedly had fewer N-insertions than the roughly 720-donor mean. The study flagged approximately 180 TCR beta chains as cytomegalovirus-associated.

This CDR3 contains 15 residues. CDR1 and CDR2 (germline): MNHEY, SMNVEV (reference sequence). Trimming removed 2 bases from V and 2 bases from J, with 12 bases in between. For this clone: The antigen is undetermined.

The PCR had 60 Vbeta and 13 Jbeta primers. The table came from immunoSEQ multiplex PCR; TCRdb's copy has only in-frame clones and leaves some out. The sample has 90,000 to 150,000 clones, roughly 80% seen once; the top ten hold 1.4% to 1.5%. Material: PBMCs. The chain is built from TRBV27 and TRBJ1-1, with D unresolved. The source is a woman aged 18-29 years in good health and CMV-seronegative. The CDR3 nucleotides are TGTGCCAGCAGTTTAACCGTCGGGTCTAACACTGAAGCTTTCTTT. This codes for CASSLTVGSNTEAFF.